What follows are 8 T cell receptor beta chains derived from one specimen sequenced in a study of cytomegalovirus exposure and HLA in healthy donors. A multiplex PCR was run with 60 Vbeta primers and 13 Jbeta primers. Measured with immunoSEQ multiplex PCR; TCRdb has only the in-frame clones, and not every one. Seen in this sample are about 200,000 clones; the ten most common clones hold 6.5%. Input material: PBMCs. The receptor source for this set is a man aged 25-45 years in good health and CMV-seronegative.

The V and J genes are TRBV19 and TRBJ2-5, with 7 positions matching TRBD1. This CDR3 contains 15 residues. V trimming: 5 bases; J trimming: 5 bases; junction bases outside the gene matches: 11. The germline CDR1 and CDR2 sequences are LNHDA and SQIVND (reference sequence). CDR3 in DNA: TGTGCCAGTAGTGACCGGGACAGTCGGTTGGAGACCCAGTACTTC. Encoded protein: CASSDRDSRLETQYF. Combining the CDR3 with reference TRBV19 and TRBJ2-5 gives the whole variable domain DGGITQSPKYLFRKEGQNVTLSCEQNLNHDAMYWYRQDPGQGLRLIYYSQIVNDFQKGDIAEGYSVSREKKESFPLTVTSAQKNPTAFYLCASSDRDSRLETQYFGPGTRLLVL.

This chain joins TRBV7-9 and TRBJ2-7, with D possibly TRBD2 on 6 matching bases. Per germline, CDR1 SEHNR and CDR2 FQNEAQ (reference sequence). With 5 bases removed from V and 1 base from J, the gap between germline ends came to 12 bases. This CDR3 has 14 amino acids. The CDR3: CASSPPSGSYEQYF. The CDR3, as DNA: TGTGCCAGCAGCCCGCCCAGCGGGTCCTACGAGCAGTACTTC.

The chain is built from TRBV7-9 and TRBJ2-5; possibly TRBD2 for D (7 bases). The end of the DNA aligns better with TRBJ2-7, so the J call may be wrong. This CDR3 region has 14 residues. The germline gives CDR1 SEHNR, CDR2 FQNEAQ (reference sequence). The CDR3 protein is CASSFAGASYEQYF. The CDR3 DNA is TGTGCCAGCAGCTTTGCGGGGGCCTCCTACGAGCAGTACTTC.

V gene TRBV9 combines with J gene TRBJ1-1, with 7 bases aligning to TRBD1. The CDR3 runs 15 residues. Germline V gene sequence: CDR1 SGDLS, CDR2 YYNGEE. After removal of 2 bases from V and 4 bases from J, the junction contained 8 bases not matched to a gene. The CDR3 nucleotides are TGTGCCAGCAGCGTGTTCGACAGGGCTTTCACTGAAGCTTTCTTT. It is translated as CASSVFDRAFTEAFF. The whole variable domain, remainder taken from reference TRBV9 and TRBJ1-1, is DSGVTQTPKHLITATGQRVTLRCSPRSGDLSVYWYQQSLDQGLQFLIQYYNGEERAKGNILERFSAQQFPDLHSELNLSSLELGDSALYFCASSVFDRAFTEAFFGQGTRLTVV.

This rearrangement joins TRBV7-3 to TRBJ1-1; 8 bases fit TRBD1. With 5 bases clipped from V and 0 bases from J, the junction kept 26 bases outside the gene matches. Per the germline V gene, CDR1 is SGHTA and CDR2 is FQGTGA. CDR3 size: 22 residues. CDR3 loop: CASSPTRQGFLGAGVMNTEAFF. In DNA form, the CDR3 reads TGTGCCAGCAGCCCCACAAGACAGGGGTTCCTGGGGGCTGGTGTGATGAACACTGAAGCTTTCTTT.

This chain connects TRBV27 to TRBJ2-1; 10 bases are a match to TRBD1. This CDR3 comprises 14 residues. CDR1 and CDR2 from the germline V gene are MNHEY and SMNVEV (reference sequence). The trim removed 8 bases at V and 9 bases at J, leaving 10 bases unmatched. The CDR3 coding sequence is TGTGCCAGCGGATCGGGACAGGGGTCGGGTGAGCAGTTCTTC. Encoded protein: CASGSGQGSGEQFF.

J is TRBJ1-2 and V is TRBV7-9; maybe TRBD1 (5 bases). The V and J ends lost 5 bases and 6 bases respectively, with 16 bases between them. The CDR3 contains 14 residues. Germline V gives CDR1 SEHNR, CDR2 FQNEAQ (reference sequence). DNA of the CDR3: TGTGCCAGCAGCCATCTCAGGGATGTGCATGGCTACACCTTC. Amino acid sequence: CASSHLRDVHGYTF.

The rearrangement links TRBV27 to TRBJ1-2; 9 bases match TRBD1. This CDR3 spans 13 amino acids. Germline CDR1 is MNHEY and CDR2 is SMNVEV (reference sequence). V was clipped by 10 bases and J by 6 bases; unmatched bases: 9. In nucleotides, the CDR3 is TGTGCCATCCGTTCCACAGGGGGCAATGGCTACACCTTC. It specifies CAIRSTGGNGYTF.